This is a list of T cell receptor beta chains from one sample in a study of PD-L1 blockade in urothelial cancer. This table comes from immunoSEQ multiplex PCR, and its TCRdb copy is limited to in-frame clones, with some not included. Found here are approximately 50,000 clones, 86% of them singletons; the top ten hold approximately 23%. The specimen comprised PBMCs, sampled around atezolizumab (anti-PD-L1) treatment. Every receptor here comes from a man between 60 and 75 years old with urothelial cancer. CDR3s include the opening cysteine and the closing phenylalanine or tryptophan. D genes are given only for firm matches. Only part of the rows carry a size: once, few, many, or a class if the clone is expanded.

size	D	V	length	J	CDR3	DNA
-	-	TRBV7-2	15	TRBJ2-1	CASRRWGRGYNEQFF	TGTGCCAGCAGGAGATGGGGGCGAGGATACAATGAGCAGTTCTTC
-	-	TRBV5-1	14	TRBJ1-1	CASRGAQSGTEAFF	TGCGCCAGCAGGGGGGCCCAAAGCGGCACTGAAGCTTTCTTT
-	-	TRBV9	15	TRBJ2-1	CASSPRQRLYNEQFF	TGTGCCAGCAGCCCCCGGCAGAGACTCTACAATGAGCAGTTCTTC
-	-	TRBV6-5	15	TRBJ1-2	CASSYSIQGAGGYTF	TGTGCCAGCAGTTACTCGATCCAGGGAGCGGGAGGCTACACCTTC
-	-	TRBV5-8	14	TRBJ1-3	CASSFTGAGNTIYF	TGTGCCAGCAGCTTTACTGGGGCGGGAAACACCATATATTTT
many	TRBD2	TRBV7-3	13	TRBJ2-2	CASSWGGTGELFF	TGTGCCAGCAGCTGGGGAGGGACCGGGGAGCTGTTTTTT
-	TRBD1	TRBV30	15	TRBJ1-6	CAWAFRDRGSSPLHF	TGTGCCTGGGCGTTCCGGGACAGGGGTTCTTCACCCCTCCACTTT
-	-	TRBV5-1	14	TRBJ2-4	CASSLGLGASIQYF	TGCGCCAGCAGCTTGGGTCTGGGGGCGAGCATTCAGTACTTC
-	TRBD2	TRBV4-1	17	TRBJ2-1	CASSQDTRTSGYNEQFF	TGCGCCAGCAGCCAAGACACCCGAACTAGCGGCTACAATGAGCAGTTCTTC
-	TRBD2	TRBV29-1	12	TRBJ2-2	CSASAGAGELFF	TGCAGCGCCTCCGCGGGGGCCGGGGAGCTGTTTTTT
-	-	TRBV7-2	15	TRBJ2-1	CATQTTRADYNEQFF	TGTGCCACCCAAACTACCCGTGCCGACTACAATGAGCAGTTCTTC
-	TRBD1	TRBV6-5	14	TRBJ2-7	CASSQGTGGYEQYF	TGTGCCAGCAGTCAGGGGACAGGGGGCTACGAGCAGTACTTC
-	-	TRBV5-1	14	TRBJ2-7	CASSLVAGTYEQYF	TGCGCCAGCAGCTTGGTTGCAGGTACCTACGAGCAGTACTTC
-	TRBD1	TRBV30	15	TRBJ1-6	CAWRHRDRVGSPLHF	TGTGCCTGGAGGCACCGGGACAGGGTGGGCTCACCCCTCCACTTT
once	-	TRBV15	15	TRBJ1-6	CATSASRLYNSPLHF	TGTGCCACCAGCGCCAGCAGGCTCTATAATTCACCCCTCCACTTT
-	TRBD2	TRBV19	14	TRBJ2-1	CASSAAGGYNEQFF	TGTGCCAGTAGTGCAGCGGGAGGATACAATGAGCAGTTCTTC
-	-	TRBV5-1	13	TRBJ1-1	CASGPGDNTEAFF	TGCGCCAGCGGTCCGGGGGACAACACTGAAGCTTTCTTT
-	TRBD2	TRBV28	16	TRBJ2-1	CASSSSPGLAGTEQFF	TGTGCCAGCAGTTCCTCCCCGGGACTAGCGGGGACTGAGCAGTTCTTC
-	-	TRBV7-9	14	TRBJ2-3	CASSGTGYTDTQYF	TGTGCCAGCAGCGGAACAGGGTACACAGATACGCAGTATTTT
-	-	TRBV9	16	TRBJ1-4	CASSPRGAVVNEKLFF	TGTGCCAGCAGCCCCCGGGGGGCGGTCGTAAATGAAAAACTGTTTTTT
-	TRBD2	TRBV19	15	TRBJ2-7	CASSITLAGGYEQYF	TGTGCCAGTAGTATTACTTTGGCGGGAGGTTACGAGCAGTACTTC
-	-	TRBV11-3	14	TRBJ2-1	CASSLRGAMDEQFF	TGTGCCAGCAGCTTACGGGGGGCAATGGATGAGCAGTTCTTC
-	-	TRBV30	14	TRBJ1-6	CAWSTGTANSPLHF	TGTGCCTGGAGTACCGGGACTGCTAATTCACCCCTCCACTTT
-	-	TRBV5-1	19	TRBJ2-6	CASSSGLEGTSSGANVLTF	TGCGCCAGCAGCTCGGGTTTGGAGGGGACTTCCTCTGGGGCCAACGTCCTGACTTTC
-	-	TRBV6-6	12	TRBJ1-5	CASSQTYQPQHF	TGTGCCAGCAGTCAAACTTACCAGCCCCAGCATTTT
-	-	TRBV30	13	TRBJ1-1	CAWSEIAGVRAFF	TGTGCCTGGAGTGAGATAGCAGGGGTTCGGGCTTTCTTT
-	-	TRBV25-1	16	TRBJ2-1	CASSETGSSSYNEQFF	TGTGCCAGCAGTGAAACCGGGTCAAGCTCCTACAATGAGCAGTTCTTC
-	-	TRBV13	12	TRBJ1-2	CASSSENYGYTF	TGTGCCAGCAGCTCGGAGAACTATGGCTACACCTTC
-	-	TRBV9	14	TRBJ1-1	CASSPHPGGTEAFF	TGTGCCAGCAGCCCGCACCCGGGTGGAACTGAAGCTTTCTTT
-	-	TRBV27	14	TRBJ1-6	CASSLGQYYSPLHF	TGTGCCAGCAGTTTAGGACAGTACTACTCACCCCTCCACTTT
-	-	TRBV7-7	13	TRBJ1-6	CASSWDSRSPLHF	TGTGCTAGCAGTTGGGACTCGCGATCACCCCTCCACTTT
-	TRBD1	TRBV6-6	15	TRBJ1-1	CASSYSGQGNTEAFF	TGTGCCAGCAGTTACTCGGGACAGGGGAACACTGAAGCTTTCTTT
-	TRBD2	TRBV5-4	14	TRBJ2-7	CASSLAGGPYEQYF	TGTGCCAGCAGCTTAGCGGGAGGGCCTTACGAGCAGTACTTC
-	-	TRBV7-3	13	TRBJ1-1	CASSLFGGYEAFF	TGTGCCAGCAGCTTATTTGGGGGGTATGAAGCTTTCTTT
-	-	TRBV5-1	15	TRBJ1-1	CASSLAAGDGTEAFF	TGCGCCAGCAGCTTGGCGGCAGGGGATGGAACTGAAGCTTTCTTT
-	-	TRBV9	15	TRBJ2-4	CASSVGGRDRNIQYF	TGTGCCAGCAGCGTAGGAGGGCGGGACAGAAACATTCAGTACTTC
once	-	TRBV7-6	13	TRBJ1-5	CASSQSQGQPQHF	TGTGCCAGCAGCCAATCCCAGGGACAGCCCCAGCATTTT
once	-	TRBV11-3	16	TRBJ2-7	CASSLGARPTSDEQYF	TGTGCCAGCAGCTTAGGCGCTCGCCCCACCAGCGACGAGCAGTACTTC
-	-	TRBV4-1	16	TRBJ1-1	CASSQVFQGVNTEAFF	TGCGCCAGCAGCCAAGTCTTTCAAGGAGTGAACACTGAAGCTTTCTTT
-	TRBD2	TRBV30	18	TRBJ2-6	CAWSVRLAGGSGANVLTF	TGTGCCTGGAGTGTCCGACTAGCGGGAGGATCTGGGGCCAACGTCCTGACTTTC
-	-	TRBV6-5	16	TRBJ2-7	CASSSAPTGRHSEQYF	TGTGCCAGCAGTTCGGCCCCCACAGGGCGTCACTCCGAGCAGTACTTC
-	TRBD2	TRBV13	15	TRBJ2-5	CASSLRASGRETQYF	TGTGCCAGCAGCCTGAGGGCTAGCGGGAGAGAGACCCAGTACTTC
-	-	TRBV4-1	13	TRBJ2-7	CASSPILEDEQYF	TGCGCCAGCAGCCCCATACTAGAAGACGAGCAGTACTTC
-	TRBD2	TRBV30	13	TRBJ2-1	CAWSVLLADEQFF	TGTGCCTGGAGTGTACTTCTAGCGGATGAGCAGTTCTTC
-	-	TRBV5-1	16	TRBJ1-3	CASSLGPLSPGNTIYF	TGCGCCAGCAGCTTGGGCCCCCTATCGCCTGGAAACACCATATATTTT
-	-	TRBV5-6	13	TRBJ1-4	CASSAGKDEKLFF	TGTGCCAGCAGCGCAGGGAAGGATGAAAAACTGTTTTTT
once	-	TRBV10-1	16	TRBJ2-7	CASSDSGGTGPLEQYF	TGCGCCAGCAGTGATTCGGGGGGGACAGGGCCGCTCGAGCAGTACTTC
-	TRBD1	TRBV19	15	TRBJ1-5	CASSIMTGGNQPQHF	TGTGCCAGTAGTATAATGACAGGGGGCAATCAGCCCCAGCATTTT
once	TRBD1	TRBV2	15	TRBJ1-5	CASSESRGIGQPQHF	TGTGCCAGCAGTGAATCCAGGGGGATAGGTCAGCCCCAGCATTTT
-	TRBD2	TRBV5-1	15	TRBJ2-2	CASRLGLVYTGELFF	TGCGCCAGCAGATTGGGACTAGTATATACCGGGGAGCTGTTTTTT
-	-	TRBV29-1	14	TRBJ1-3	CSVDTEFSGNTIYF	TGCAGCGTTGATACAGAATTTTCTGGAAACACCATATATTTT